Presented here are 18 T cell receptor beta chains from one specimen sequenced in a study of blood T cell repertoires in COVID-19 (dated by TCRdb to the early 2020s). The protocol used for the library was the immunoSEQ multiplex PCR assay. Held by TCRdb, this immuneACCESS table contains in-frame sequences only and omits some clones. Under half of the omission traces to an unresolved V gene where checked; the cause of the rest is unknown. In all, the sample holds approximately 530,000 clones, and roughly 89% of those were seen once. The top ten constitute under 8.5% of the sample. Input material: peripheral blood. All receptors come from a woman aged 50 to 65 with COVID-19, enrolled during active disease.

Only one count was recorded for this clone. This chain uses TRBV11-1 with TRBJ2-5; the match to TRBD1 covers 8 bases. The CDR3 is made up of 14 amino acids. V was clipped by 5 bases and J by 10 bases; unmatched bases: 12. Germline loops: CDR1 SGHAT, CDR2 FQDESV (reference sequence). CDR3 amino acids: CASSRDRWPDDQYF. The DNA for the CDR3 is TGTGCCAGCAGCCGGGACAGGTGGCCTGACGACCAGTACTTC.

The CDR3 sequence: CASRRAGQGLTEAFF. The CDR3 DNA sequence: TGTGCCAGCAGACGGGCGGGGCAGGGCCTCACTGAAGCTTTCTTT. The gene calls are TRBV2 and TRBJ1-1, with D possibly TRBD1 on 5 matching bases. The V and J ends lost 6 bases and 4 bases respectively, with 18 bases between them. CDR3 length: 15 amino acids. Germline lookup yields CDR1 SNHLY and CDR2 FYNNEI. Based on the CDR3 plus reference TRBV2 and TRBJ1-1, the full variable domain is EPEVTQTPSHQVTQMGQEVILRCVPISNHLYFYWYRQILGQKVEFLVSFYNNEISEKSEIFDDQFSVERPDGSNFTLKIRSTKLEDSAMYFCASRRAGQGLTEAFFGQGTRLTVV.

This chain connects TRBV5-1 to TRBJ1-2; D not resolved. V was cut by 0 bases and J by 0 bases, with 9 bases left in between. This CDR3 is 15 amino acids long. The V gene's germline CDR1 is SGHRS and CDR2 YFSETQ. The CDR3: CASSLAPTANYGYTF. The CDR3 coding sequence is TGCGCCAGCAGCTTGGCACCCACAGCTAACTATGGCTACACCTTC.

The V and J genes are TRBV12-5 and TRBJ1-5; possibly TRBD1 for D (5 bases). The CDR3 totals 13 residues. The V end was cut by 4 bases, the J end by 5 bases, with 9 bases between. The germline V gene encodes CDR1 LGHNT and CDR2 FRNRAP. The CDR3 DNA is TGTGCTAGTGGTTGGGGCGTGGATCAGCCCCAGCATTTT. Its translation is CASGWGVDQPQHF.

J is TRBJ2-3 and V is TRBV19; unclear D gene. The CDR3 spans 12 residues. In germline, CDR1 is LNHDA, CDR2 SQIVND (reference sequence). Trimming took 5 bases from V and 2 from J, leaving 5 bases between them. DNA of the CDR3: TGTGCCAGTAGTGAGTTCACAGATACGCAGTATTTT. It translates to CASSEFTDTQYF.

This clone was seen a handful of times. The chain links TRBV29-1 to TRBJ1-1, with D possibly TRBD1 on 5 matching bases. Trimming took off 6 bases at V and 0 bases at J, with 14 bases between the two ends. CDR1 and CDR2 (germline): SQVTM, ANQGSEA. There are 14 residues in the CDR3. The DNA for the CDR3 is TGCAGCGTGTCTCAGGGAACTATGAACACTGAAGCTTTCTTT. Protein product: CSVSQGTMNTEAFF.

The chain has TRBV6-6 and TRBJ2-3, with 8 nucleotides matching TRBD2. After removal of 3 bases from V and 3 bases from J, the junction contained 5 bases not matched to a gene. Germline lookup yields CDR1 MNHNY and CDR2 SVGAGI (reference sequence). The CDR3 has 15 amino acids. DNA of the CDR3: TGTGCCAGCAGTTATCGCGGGGGGCCAACAGATACGCAGTATTTT. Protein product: CASSYRGGPTDTQYF.

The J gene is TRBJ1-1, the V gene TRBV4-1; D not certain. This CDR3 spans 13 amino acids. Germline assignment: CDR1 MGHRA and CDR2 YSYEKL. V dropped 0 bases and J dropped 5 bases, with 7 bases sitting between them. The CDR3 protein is CASSQDLRTEAFF. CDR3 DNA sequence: TGCGCCAGCAGCCAAGATCTCAGGACTGAAGCTTTCTTT.

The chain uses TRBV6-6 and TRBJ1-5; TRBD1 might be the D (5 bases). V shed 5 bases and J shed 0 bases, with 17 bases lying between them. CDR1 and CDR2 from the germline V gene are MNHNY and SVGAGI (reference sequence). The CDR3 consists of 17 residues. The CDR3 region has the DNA TGTGCCAGCAGTCGTTTCGGGGGAGTAATTAGCAATCAGCCCCAGCATTTT. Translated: CASSRFGGVISNQPQHF.

Here the CDR3 DNA reads TGTGCCAGCAGTGACGGACAGGGTAGGACCGGGGAGCTGTTTTTT. Protein: CASSDGQGRTGELFF. The rearrangement links TRBV6-4 to TRBJ2-2, with 8 bases that match TRBD1. The CDR3 runs to 15 residues. Trimming took 2 bases from V and 5 from J; bases not matched to a gene: 4. Germline V gene sequence: CDR1 MRHNA, CDR2 SNTAGT.

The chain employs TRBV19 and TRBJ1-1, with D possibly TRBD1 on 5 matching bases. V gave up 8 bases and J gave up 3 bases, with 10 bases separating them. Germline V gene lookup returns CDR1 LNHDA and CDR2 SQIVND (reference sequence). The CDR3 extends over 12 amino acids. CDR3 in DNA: TGTGCCAGTCGGCGGGGGGACACTGAAGCTTTCTTT. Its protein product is CASRRGDTEAFF.

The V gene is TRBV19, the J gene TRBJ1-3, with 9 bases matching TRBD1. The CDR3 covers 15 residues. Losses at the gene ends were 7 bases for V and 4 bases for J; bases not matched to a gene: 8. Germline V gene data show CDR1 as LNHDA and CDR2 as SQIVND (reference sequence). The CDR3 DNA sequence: TGTGCCAGTACCGAACAGGGGGCGAGGGGAAACACCATATATTTT. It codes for CASTEQGARGNTIYF.

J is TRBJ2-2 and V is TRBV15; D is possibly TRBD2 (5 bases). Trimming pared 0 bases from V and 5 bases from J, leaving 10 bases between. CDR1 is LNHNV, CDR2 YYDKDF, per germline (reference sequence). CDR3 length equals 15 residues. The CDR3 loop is CATSREVSGTGELFF. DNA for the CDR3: TGTGCCACCAGCAGAGAGGTGTCGGGGACCGGGGAGCTGTTTTTT.

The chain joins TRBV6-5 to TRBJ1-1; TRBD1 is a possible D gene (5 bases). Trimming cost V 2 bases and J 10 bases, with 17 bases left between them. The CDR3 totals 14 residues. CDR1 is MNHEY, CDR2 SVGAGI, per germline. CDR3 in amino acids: CASSYHPGRGGAFF. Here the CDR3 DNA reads TGTGCCAGCAGTTACCATCCCGGGCGGGGGGGAGCTTTCTTT.

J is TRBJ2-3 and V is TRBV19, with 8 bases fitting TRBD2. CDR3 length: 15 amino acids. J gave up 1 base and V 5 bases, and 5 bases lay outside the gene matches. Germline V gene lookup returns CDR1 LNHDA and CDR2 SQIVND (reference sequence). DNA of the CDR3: TGTGCCAGTAGTTGGCGGGGGGTGGGCACAGATACGCAGTATTTT. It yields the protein CASSWRGVGTDTQYF.

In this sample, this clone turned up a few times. The CDR3 DNA sequence: TGCGCCAGCAGCTCGAGTCGGACAGGGGCCTATGGCTACACCTTC. Protein product: CASSSSRTGAYGYTF. This chain joins TRBV5-1 and TRBJ1-2; 9 nucleotides match TRBD1. The germline V gene encodes CDR1 SGHRS and CDR2 YFSETQ. The CDR3 length is 15 residues. V lost 3 bases and J lost 4; bases outside the gene matches: 7.

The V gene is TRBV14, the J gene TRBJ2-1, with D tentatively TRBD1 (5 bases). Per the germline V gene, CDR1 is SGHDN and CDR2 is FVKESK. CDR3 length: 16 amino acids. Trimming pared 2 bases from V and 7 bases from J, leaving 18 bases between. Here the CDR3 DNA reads TGTGCCAGCAGCCAAAGTGGGCAGGGTATCTGGAATGAGCAGTTCTTC. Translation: CASSQSGQGIWNEQFF.

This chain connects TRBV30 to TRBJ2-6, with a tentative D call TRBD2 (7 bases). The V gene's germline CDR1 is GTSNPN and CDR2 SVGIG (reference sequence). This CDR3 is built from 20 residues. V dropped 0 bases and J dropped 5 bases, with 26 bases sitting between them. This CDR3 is CAWSVRAGAPERGRANVLTF. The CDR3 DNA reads TGTGCCTGGAGTGTACGTGCAGGGGCCCCAGAGCGGGGCCGGGCCAACGTCCTGACTTTC.